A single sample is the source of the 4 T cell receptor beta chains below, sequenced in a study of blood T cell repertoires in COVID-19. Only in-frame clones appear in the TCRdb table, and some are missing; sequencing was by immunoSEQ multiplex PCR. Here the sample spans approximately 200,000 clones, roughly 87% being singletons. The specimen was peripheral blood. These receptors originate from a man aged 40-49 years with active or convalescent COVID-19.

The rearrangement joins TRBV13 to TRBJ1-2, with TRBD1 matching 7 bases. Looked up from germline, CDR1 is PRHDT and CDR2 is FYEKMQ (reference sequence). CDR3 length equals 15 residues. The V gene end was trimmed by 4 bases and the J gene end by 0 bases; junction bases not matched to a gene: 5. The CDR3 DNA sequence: TGTGCCAGCAGCTCCGGGACAGAAGCTAACTATGGCTACACCTTC. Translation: CASSSGTEANYGYTF. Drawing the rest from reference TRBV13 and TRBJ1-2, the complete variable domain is AAGVIQSPRHLIKEKRETATLKCYPIPRHDTVYWYQQGPGQDPQFLISFYEKMQSDKGSIPDRFSAQQFSDYHSELNMSSLELGDSALYFCASSSGTEANYGYTFGSGTRLTVV.

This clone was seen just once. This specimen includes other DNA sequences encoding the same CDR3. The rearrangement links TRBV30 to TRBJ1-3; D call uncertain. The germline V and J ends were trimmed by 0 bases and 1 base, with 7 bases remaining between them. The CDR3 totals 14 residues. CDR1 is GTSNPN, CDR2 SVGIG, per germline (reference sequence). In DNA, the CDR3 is TGTGCCTGGAGTGTAGGAGGTTCTGGAAACACCATATATTTT. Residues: CAWSVGGSGNTIYF.

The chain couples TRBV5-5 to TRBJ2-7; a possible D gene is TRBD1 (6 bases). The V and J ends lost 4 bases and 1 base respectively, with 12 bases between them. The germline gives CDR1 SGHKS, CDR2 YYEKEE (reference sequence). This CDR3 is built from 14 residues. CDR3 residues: CASSITGSSYEQYF. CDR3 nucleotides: TGTGCCAGCAGCATAACAGGGTCTTCCTACGAGCAGTACTTC. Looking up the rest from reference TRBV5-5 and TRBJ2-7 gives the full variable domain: DAGVTQSPTHLIKTRGQQVTLRCSPISGHKSVSWYQQVLGQGPQFIFQYYEKEERGRGNFPDRFSARQFPNYSSELNVNALLLGDSALYLCASSITGSSYEQYFGPGTRLTVT.

The CDR3 DNA sequence: TGTGCCAGCAGCGTAGGACAGTTAAATAGACTGGGCAATCAGCCCCAGCATTTT. Its protein product is CASSVGQLNRLGNQPQHF. The chain employs TRBV9 and TRBJ1-5; D perhaps matches TRBD1 (5 bases). Between the trimmed V and J ends, which lost 0 bases and 2 bases, there was a span of 18 bases. The CDR3 covers 18 residues. Germline assignment: CDR1 SGDLS and CDR2 YYNGEE.